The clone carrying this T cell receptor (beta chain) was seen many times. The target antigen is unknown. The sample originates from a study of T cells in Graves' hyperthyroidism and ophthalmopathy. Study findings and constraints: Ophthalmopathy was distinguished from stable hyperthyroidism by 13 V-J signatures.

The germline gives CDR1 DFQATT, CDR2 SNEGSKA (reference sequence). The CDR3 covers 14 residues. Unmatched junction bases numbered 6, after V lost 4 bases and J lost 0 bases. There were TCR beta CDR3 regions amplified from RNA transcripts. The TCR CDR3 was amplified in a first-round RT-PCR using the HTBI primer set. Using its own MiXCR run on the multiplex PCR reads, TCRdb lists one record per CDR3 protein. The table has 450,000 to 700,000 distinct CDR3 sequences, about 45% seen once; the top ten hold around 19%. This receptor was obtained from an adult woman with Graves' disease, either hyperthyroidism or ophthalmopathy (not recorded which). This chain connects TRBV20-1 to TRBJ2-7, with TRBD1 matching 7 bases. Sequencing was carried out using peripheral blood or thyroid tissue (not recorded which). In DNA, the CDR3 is TGCAGTGCTAAGGAAGGGGGCGCCTCCTACGAGCAGTACTTC. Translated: CSAKEGGASYEQYF.